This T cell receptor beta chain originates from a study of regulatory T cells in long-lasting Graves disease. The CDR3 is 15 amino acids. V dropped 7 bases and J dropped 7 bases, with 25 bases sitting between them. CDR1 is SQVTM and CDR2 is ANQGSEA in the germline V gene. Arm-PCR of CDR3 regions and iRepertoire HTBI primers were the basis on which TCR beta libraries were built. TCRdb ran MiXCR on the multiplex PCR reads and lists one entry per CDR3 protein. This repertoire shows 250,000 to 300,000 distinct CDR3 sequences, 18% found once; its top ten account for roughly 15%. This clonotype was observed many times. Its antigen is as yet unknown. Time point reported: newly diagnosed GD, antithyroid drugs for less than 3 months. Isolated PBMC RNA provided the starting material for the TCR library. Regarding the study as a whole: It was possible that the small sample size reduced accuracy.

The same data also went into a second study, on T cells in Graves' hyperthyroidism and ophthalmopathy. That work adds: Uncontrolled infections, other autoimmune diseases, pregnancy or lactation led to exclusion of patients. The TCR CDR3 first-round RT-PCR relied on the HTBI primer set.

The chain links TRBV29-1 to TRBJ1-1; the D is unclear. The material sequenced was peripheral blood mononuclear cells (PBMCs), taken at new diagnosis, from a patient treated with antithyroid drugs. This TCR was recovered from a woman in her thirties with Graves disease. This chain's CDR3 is CSGSYGQWPIGEAFF. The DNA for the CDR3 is TGCAGCGGATCCTATGGGCAGTGGCCCATCGGTGAAGCTTTCTTT.